The T cell receptor (beta chain) under discussion was sequenced for a study of T-cell memory formation after mild COVID-19. TCRdb re-derived calls from the 5' RACE reads in MiXCR, one entry per CDR3 protein. The table records about 340,000 distinct CDR3 sequences, 20% to 25% of them present only once. In its sample, this clonotype was seen many times. Germline CDR1 and CDR2: SGHRS and YFSETQ. J gave up 1 base and V 3 bases, and 3 bases lay outside the gene matches. The CDR3 has 15 residues. The sequencing input was PBMCs or a T cell subset sorted from them (not recorded which). This sequence originates from a young man who had mild COVID-19 (a few samples of this study predate the infection). Cell type and time point are not known. V usage is TRBV5-1 and J usage is TRBJ1-1, with 10 bases aligning to TRBD1. Here the CDR3 DNA reads TGCGCCAGCAGCTGGACAGGGGGATCGAACACTGAAGCTTTCTTT. The encoded protein is CASSWTGGSNTEAFF.